This T cell receptor (beta chain) stems from a study of blood T cell repertoires in COVID-19. In the study overall: Samples representing acute and convalescent COVID-19 were sourced from the United States, Italy and Spain. The analysed material was cDNA or gDNA that came from T cells, B-cell-depleted T cells, or PBMCs.

Original analysis: Quantification of nucleated cells was approximated via reference gene primer amplification. Sequencing was performed with immunoSEQ multiplex PCR; in TCRdb, only in-frame clones are kept and a portion is missing. V and J calls and clone size are as listed in that table; D and trimming were resolved from the DNA. The sample holds 150,000 to 200,000 clones, approximately 93% seen once. Seattle participants joined during active infection and were tracked over time. The clonotype was recovered from a woman aged 55-69 years with COVID-19, enrolled during active disease. The sequencing input was peripheral blood.

The CDR3 DNA follows: TGCAGTGCTAGCTGGCACTACGAGCAGTACTTC. Translating it yields CSASWHYEQYF. The V call is TRBV20-1, the J call TRBJ2-7; D not resolved. Between the trimmed V and J ends, which lost 3 bases and 3 bases, there was a span of 6 bases. The germline gives CDR1 DFQATT, CDR2 SNEGSKA (reference sequence). There are 11 residues in the CDR3.